These T cell receptor beta chains were read from a single sample in a study of tissue T cells after allogeneic stem cell transplantation. Repertoires were generated with immunoSEQ multiplex PCR, while TCRdb's copy carries only in-frame clones and drops some. The data show just under 10,000 clones, with approximately 61% seen just once and around 9.6% held by the top ten. Sequenced here: tissue from the jejunum, sampled at autopsy. These receptors came from a woman aged 18-55 years with breast cancer. The CDR3 runs from the conserved cysteine through the conserved F or W. The D gene is left open where the match is weak. Only some rows state a clone size, as once, few, many or a class for expanded clones.

d_gene	v_gene	abundance	j_gene	CDR3aa	CDR3nt
NA	TRBV19	NA	TRBJ1-5	CASTTAPPPPYSNQPQHF	TGTGCCAGTACCACAGCCCCACCACCGCCCTATAGCAATCAGCCCCAGCATTTT
NA	TRBV28	medium-sized	TRBJ1-1	CASSPMESNTEAFF	TGTGCCAGCAGCCCTATGGAGTCGAACACTGAAGCTTTCTTT
NA	TRBV2	medium-sized	TRBJ1-1	CASSENGQEAFF	TGTGCCAGCAGTGAAAACGGACAGGAAGCTTTCTTT
TRBD1	TRBV7-2	NA	TRBJ1-1	CASSLGGGNTEAFF	TGTGCCAGCAGCTTAGGAGGGGGCAACACTGAAGCTTTCTTT
NA	TRBV5-5	few	TRBJ2-5	CASSQAPPETQYF	TGTGCCAGCAGCCAGGCCCCGCCGGAGACCCAGTACTTC
TRBD2	TRBV18	NA	TRBJ2-1	CASSPWREQNEQFF	TGTGCCAGCTCACCATGGCGGGAGCAAAATGAGCAGTTCTTC
TRBD2	TRBV27	NA	TRBJ2-7	CASSPRLAGGPEMEQYF	TGTGCCAGCAGTCCCCGGCTAGCGGGAGGTCCCGAGATGGAGCAGTACTTC
NA	TRBV7-2	NA	TRBJ2-5	CASSLAAGTGETQYF	TGTGCCAGCAGCTTAGCGGCAGGGACGGGCGAGACCCAGTACTTC
NA	TRBV7-2	once	TRBJ2-3	CASSLRGPTDTQYF	TGTGCCAGCAGCTTACGGGGCCCAACAGATACGCAGTATTTT
TRBD2	TRBV30	NA	TRBJ2-3	CAWQPGTSGGVAWTDTQYF	TGTGCCTGGCAACCTGGGACTAGCGGGGGGGTAGCGTGGACAGATACGCAGTATTTT
NA	TRBV4-2	NA	TRBJ1-1	CASSALSVNTEAFF	TGTGCCAGCAGTGCCCTTAGCGTAAACACTGAAGCTTTCTTT
TRBD1	TRBV6-5	few	TRBJ2-5	CASRRDRQQETQYF	TGTGCCAGCAGACGGGACAGACAGCAAGAGACCCAGTACTTC
NA	TRBV5-5	medium-sized	TRBJ1-6	CASSSGGGHNSPLHF	TGTGCCAGCAGCTCAGGCGGTGGGCATAATTCACCCCTCCACTTT
NA	TRBV2	medium-sized	TRBJ1-2	CASSPSGRNGYTF	TGTGCCAGCTCCCCTTCCGGGAGAAATGGCTACACCTTC
NA	TRBV4-3	few	TRBJ2-2	CASSQDYPNTGELFF	TGCGCCAGCAGCCAAGATTACCCGAACACCGGGGAGCTGTTTTTT
NA	TRBV18	few	TRBJ1-5	CASSPKVGGNQPQHF	TGTGCCAGCTCACCCAAGGTGGGGGGCAATCAGCCCCAGCATTTT
NA	TRBV5-4	few	TRBJ2-3	CASRNRAEATDTQYF	TGTGCCAGCAGAAACAGGGCGGAGGCGACAGATACGCAGTATTTT
NA	TRBV5-6	once	TRBJ2-3	CASSSAGRTDTQYF	TGTGCCAGCAGCTCAGCCGGCCGCACAGATACGCAGTATTTT
NA	TRBV28	NA	TRBJ1-4	CASSLSGPPEKLFF	TGTGCCAGCAGTTTGTCCGGCCCCCCTGAAAAACTGTTTTTT
NA	TRBV5-6	NA	TRBJ2-3	CASRSGGTDTQYF	TGTGCCAGCAGGTCAGGGGGCACAGATACGCAGTATTTT
NA	TRBV3-1/TRBV3-2	NA	TRBJ1-2	CASSQTTSNYGYTF	TGTGCCAGCAGCCAAACAACATCTAACTATGGCTACACCTTC
TRBD2	TRBV25-1	NA	TRBJ2-3	CASSEWEGTSTDTQYF	TGTGCCAGCAGTGAATGGGAGGGGACTAGCACAGATACGCAGTATTTT
NA	TRBV4-3	NA	TRBJ2-5	CASSPAVQETQYF	TGCGCCAGCAGCCCGGCAGTTCAAGAGACCCAGTACTTC
NA	TRBV5-1	NA	TRBJ2-4	CASSLGWFTGLAKNIQYF	TGCGCCAGCAGCTTGGGATGGTTCACTGGGTTAGCCAAAAACATTCAGTACTTC
TRBD2	TRBV19	NA	TRBJ2-5	CASSIVASGGAETQYF	TGTGCCAGTAGTATAGTGGCTAGCGGGGGGGCTGAGACCCAGTACTTC
NA	TRBV18	NA	TRBJ1-1	CASSPLSAEAFF	TGTGCCAGCTCACCACTCTCAGCTGAAGCTTTCTTT
NA	TRBV3-1/TRBV3-2	NA	TRBJ2-2	CASSQVGRGGTGELFF	TGTGCCAGCAGCCAAGTGGGCAGGGGTGGGACCGGGGAGCTGTTTTTT
NA	TRBV9	once	TRBJ2-2	CASSVEWDAGELFF	TGTGCCAGCAGCGTAGAGTGGGACGCCGGGGAGCTGTTTTTT
NA	TRBV4-3	NA	TRBJ2-5	CASSQGRITEQETRYF	TGCGCCAGCAGCCAAGGCAGGATAACAGAACAAGAGACCCGGTACTTC
TRBD1	TRBV4-1	few	TRBJ2-5	CASSPVGQGSPFQYF	TGCGCCAGCAGCCCCGTTGGACAGGGTAGTCCCTTCCAGTACTTC
NA	TRBV4-3	few	TRBJ1-2	CASSQDAGPFITF	TGCGCCAGCAGCCAAGACGCCGGGCCTTTTATCACCTTC
NA	TRBV15	NA	TRBJ2-1	CATSRANGGNEQFF	TGTGCCACCAGCAGAGCTAACGGTGGCAATGAGCAGTTCTTC
TRBD1	TRBV5-5	NA	TRBJ2-2	CASSPRTGNTGELFF	TGTGCCAGCAGCCCGCGGACAGGGAACACCGGGGAGCTGTTTTTT
NA	TRBV18	few	TRBJ2-4	CASSYQVGNIQYF	TGTGCCAGCTCATATCAGGTGGGGAACATTCAGTACTTC
TRBD2	TRBV6-6	NA	TRBJ2-3	CASSRNPGGGTSDTQYF	TGTGCCAGCAGTCGCAATCCTGGCGGGGGGACGTCAGATACGCAGTATTTT
TRBD1	TRBV6-1	NA	TRBJ2-2	CASSDNWTGRTGELFF	TGTGCCAGCAGTGATAATTGGACAGGGCGGACCGGGGAGCTGTTTTTT
TRBD2	TRBV19	NA	TRBJ2-3	CASSSFTSGGADTQYF	TGTGCCAGTAGCTCCTTTACTAGCGGGGGCGCAGATACGCAGTATTTT
NA	TRBV18	NA	TRBJ2-1	CASSPLLSYNEQFF	TGTGCCAGCTCACCACTTTTGTCTTACAATGAGCAGTTCTTC
NA	TRBV6-4	NA	TRBJ2-2	CASSDKGGPNRGAVF	TGTGCCAGCAGTGATAAAGGAGGGCCGAACCGGGGAGCTGTTTTT
NA	TRBV11-2	NA	TRBJ2-3	CASSNLGVGDTQYF	TGTGCCAGCAGCAATTTAGGTGTTGGAGATACGCAGTATTTT
NA	TRBV28	NA	TRBJ2-7	CASSPDSSYEQYF	TGTGCCAGCAGCCCCGACAGTAGCTACGAGCAGTACTTC
TRBD2	TRBV7-6	NA	TRBJ2-7	CASSLGGRESYEQYF	TGTGCCAGCAGCTTAGGCGGGCGGGAGTCCTACGAGCAGTACTTC
TRBD1	TRBV2	NA	TRBJ2-5	CASSPNRGGQETQYF	TGTGCCAGCAGTCCTAACAGGGGTGGCCAAGAGACCCAGTACTTC
NA	TRBV27	NA	TRBJ2-7	CASSTTAFGEQYF	TGTGCCAGCAGTACGACAGCCTTCGGTGAGCAGTACTTC
NA	TRBV13	NA	TRBJ1-1	CASSPVGGRADTEAFF	TGTGCCAGCAGCCCAGTAGGGGGGCGGGCGGACACTGAAGCTTTCTTT
NA	TRBV6-6	NA	TRBJ1-4	CASSYGTRIGKLFF	TGTGCCAGCAGTTACGGGACAAGGATAGGAAAACTGTTTTTT
NA	TRBV6-6	NA	TRBJ1-4	CASRGGPPVLFF	TGTGCCAGCAGAGGGGGACCGCCCGTTCTGTTTTTT
NA	TRBV11-2	NA	TRBJ2-7	CASSLGLGLVYEQYF	TGTGCCAGCAGCTTAGGGCTTGGGCTAGTTTACGAGCAGTACTTC
TRBD1	TRBV11-1	NA	TRBJ1-1	CASSLERGPSGAFF	TGTGCCAGCAGCTTAGAGAGGGGGCCGAGTGGAGCTTTCTTT
NA	TRBV6-6	NA	TRBJ2-7	CATRKGSEQYF	TGTGCCACCCGGAAGGGCTCCGAGCAGTACTTC
NA	TRBV11-3	NA	TRBJ1-1	CASSLDGKNTEAFF	TGTGCCAGCAGCTTGGACGGGAAGAACACTGAAGCTTTCTTT
NA	TRBV30	once	TRBJ2-5	CAWSGGVTQYF	TGTGCCTGGAGTGGCGGGGTCACCCAGTACTTC
NA	TRBV3-1/TRBV3-2	few	TRBJ1-2	CASSQDTAVNYGYTF	TGTGCCAGCAGCCAAGATACGGCGGTTAACTATGGCTACACCTTC
NA	TRBV7-2	NA	TRBJ2-7	CASSLTGTSYEQYF	TGTGCCAGCAGCTTAACAGGGACGTCCTACGAGCAGTACTTC
NA	TRBV5-1	NA	TRBJ2-7	CASSLQGDHEQYF	TGCGCCAGCAGCCTACAGGGAGACCACGAGCAGTACTTC
TRBD2	TRBV6-5	NA	TRBJ2-1	CATPTSGSCHNEQFF	TGTGCCACCCCGACTAGCGGGAGTTGTCACAATGAGCAGTTCTTC
NA	TRBV5-1	NA	TRBJ1-4	CASRDPAIPVELFF	TGCGCCAGCCGCGACCCAGCAATCCCCGTTGAACTGTTTTTT
NA	TRBV18	NA	TRBJ1-1	CASSLGTEAFF	TGTGCCAGCTCATTGGGAACTGAAGCTTTCTTT